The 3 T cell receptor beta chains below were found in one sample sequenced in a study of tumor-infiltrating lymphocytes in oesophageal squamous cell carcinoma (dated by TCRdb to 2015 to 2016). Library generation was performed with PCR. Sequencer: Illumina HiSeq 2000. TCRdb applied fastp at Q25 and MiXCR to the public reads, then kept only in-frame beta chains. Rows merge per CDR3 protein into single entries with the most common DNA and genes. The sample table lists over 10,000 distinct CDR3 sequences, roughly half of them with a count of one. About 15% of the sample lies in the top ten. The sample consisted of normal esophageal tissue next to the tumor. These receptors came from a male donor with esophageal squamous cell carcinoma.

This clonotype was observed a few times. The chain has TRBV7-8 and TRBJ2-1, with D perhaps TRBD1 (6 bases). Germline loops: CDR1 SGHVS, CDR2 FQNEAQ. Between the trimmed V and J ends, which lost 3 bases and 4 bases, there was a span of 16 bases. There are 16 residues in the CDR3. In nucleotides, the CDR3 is TGTGCCAGCAGCTTCTACGCAACAGGGAAGTACAATGAGCAGTTCTTC. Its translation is CASSFYATGKYNEQFF. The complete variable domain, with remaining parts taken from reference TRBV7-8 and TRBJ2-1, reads GAGVSQSPRYKVAKRGQDVALRCDPISGHVSLFWYQQALGQGPEFLTYFQNEAQLDKSGLPSDRFFAERPEGSVSTLKIQRTQQEDSAVYLCASSFYATGKYNEQFFGPGTRLTVL.

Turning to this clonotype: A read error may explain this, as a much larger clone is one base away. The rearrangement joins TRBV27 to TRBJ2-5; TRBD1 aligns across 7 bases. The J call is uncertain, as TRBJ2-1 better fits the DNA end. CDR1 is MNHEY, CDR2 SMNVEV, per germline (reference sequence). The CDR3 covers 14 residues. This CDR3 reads CASSLGDSSYEQFF. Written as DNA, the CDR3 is TGTGCCAGCAGTTTAGGGGACAGCAGCTACGAGCAGTTCTTC.

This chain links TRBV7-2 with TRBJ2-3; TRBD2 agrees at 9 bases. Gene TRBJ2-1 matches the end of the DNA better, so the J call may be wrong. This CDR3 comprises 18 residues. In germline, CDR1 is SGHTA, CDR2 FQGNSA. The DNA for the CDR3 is TGTGCCAGCAGCTCCTCCCTGCGACTAGCGGAGACCTACAATGAGCAGTTCTTC. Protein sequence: CASSSSLRLAETYNEQFF.